This T cell receptor beta chain comes out of a study of OX40 agonist ivuxolimab in advanced cancers. Germline CDR1 and CDR2: SGHKS and YYEKEE (reference sequence). Trimming cost V 2 bases and J 5 bases, with 13 bases left between them. This CDR3 contains 15 residues. Profiling relied on immunoSEQ multiplex PCR, and the TCRdb table lists in-frame clones only, not all of them. The sample holds roughly 97,000 clones, roughly 90% seen once. The TCR sequence derives from an adult with an advanced solid tumor such as melanoma, head and neck, liver or kidney cancer. This specimen consisted of CD4+ or CD8+ T cells sorted from blood, obtained in a trial of the OX40 agonist ivuxolimab. The rearrangement joins TRBV5-5 to TRBJ1-4; possibly TRBD1 for D (5 bases). The CDR3 loop is CASSLGKGPNEKLFF. The CDR3 region has the DNA TGTGCCAGCAGCTTAGGGAAGGGGCCGAATGAAAAACTGTTTTTT.